This is a list of T cell receptor beta chains from one sample in a study of blood T cell repertoires in COVID-19. Generated by immunoSEQ multiplex PCR, the TCRdb table keeps only in-frame clones and is missing some. This sample has approximately 260,000 clones, with roughly 88% found just once. Input material: peripheral blood. The receptors were gathered from a woman in her 70s with acute or convalescent COVID-19. Both conserved end residues are part of each CDR3. The D gene is left open where the match is weak. Rows give clone size only sometimes, using once, few, many, or a class for an expanded clone.

d_gene: .
j_gene: TRBJ2-2
v_gene: TRBV7-2
abundance: .
CDR3nt: TGTGCCAGCAGCTTAGTCCTAAGGAGCACCGGGGAGCTGTTTTTT
CDR3aa: CASSLVLRSTGELFF

d_gene: TRBD2
j_gene: TRBJ2-5
v_gene: TRBV11-2
abundance: .
CDR3nt: TGTGCCAGCAGCTTAATTCCAGCGGGGCTGCAAGAGACCCAGTACTTC
CDR3aa: CASSLIPAGLQETQYF

d_gene: .
j_gene: TRBJ1-1
v_gene: TRBV18
abundance: .
CDR3nt: TGTGCCAGCTCACAACAGGGACCGTGGGGCACTGAAGCTTTCTTT
CDR3aa: CASSQQGPWGTEAFF

d_gene: .
j_gene: TRBJ2-7
v_gene: TRBV5-6
abundance: .
CDR3nt: TGTGCCAGCAGCTTGGAGTGGAGCGAGCAGTACTTC
CDR3aa: CASSLEWSEQYF

d_gene: .
j_gene: TRBJ2-7
v_gene: TRBV7-9
abundance: .
CDR3nt: TGTGCCAGCAGCCGCAGGGAAGCCGAGCAGTACTTC
CDR3aa: CASSRREAEQYF

d_gene: .
j_gene: TRBJ1-2
v_gene: TRBV7-2
abundance: .
CDR3nt: TGTGCCAGCAGCCCTCGACAGTCTAGGCTCTATGGCTACACCTTC
CDR3aa: CASSPRQSRLYGYTF

d_gene: TRBD2
j_gene: TRBJ2-5
v_gene: TRBV15
abundance: once
CDR3nt: TGTGCCACCAGCACCTTAGCGGGAACACAAGAGACCCAGTACTTC
CDR3aa: CATSTLAGTQETQYF

d_gene: TRBD1
j_gene: TRBJ1-2
v_gene: TRBV19
abundance: .
CDR3nt: TGTGCCAGTACCCCCGGAGCGGGACAGGGGAACTATGGCTACACCTTC
CDR3aa: CASTPGAGQGNYGYTF

d_gene: .
j_gene: TRBJ1-1
v_gene: TRBV5-4
abundance: .
CDR3nt: TGTGCCAGCAGCTTCGTACAGGGAAGAGCTTTCTTT
CDR3aa: CASSFVQGRAFF

d_gene: .
j_gene: TRBJ2-5
v_gene: TRBV7-9
abundance: .
CDR3nt: TGTGCCAGCAGCCCCAACGGGGAAGAGACCCAGTACTTC
CDR3aa: CASSPNGEETQYF

d_gene: TRBD1
j_gene: TRBJ2-7
v_gene: TRBV2
abundance: .
CDR3nt: TGTGCCAGCAGATTACAGGGGGCTGACGAGCAGTACTTC
CDR3aa: CASRLQGADEQYF

d_gene: .
j_gene: TRBJ1-3
v_gene: TRBV4-1
abundance: .
CDR3nt: TGCGCCAGCAGCCAAGGCCCCCTTAGGGGCTCTGGAAACACCATATATTTT
CDR3aa: CASSQGPLRGSGNTIYF

d_gene: .
j_gene: TRBJ1-6
v_gene: TRBV12-3/TRBV12-4
abundance: .
CDR3nt: TGTGCCAGCAGTGGGGGGTATTCACCCCTCCACTTT
CDR3aa: CASSGGYSPLHF

d_gene: TRBD1
j_gene: TRBJ1-2
v_gene: TRBV5-4
abundance: few
CDR3nt: TGTGCCAGCAGCTTGGAGACAGGGGGATGGGGCTACACCTTC
CDR3aa: CASSLETGGWGYTF

d_gene: .
j_gene: TRBJ1-6
v_gene: TRBV9
abundance: .
CDR3nt: TGTGCCAGCAGCGTAGAAATGACAGGACCGTCACCCCTCCACTTT
CDR3aa: CASSVEMTGPSPLHF

d_gene: TRBD2
j_gene: TRBJ2-7
v_gene: TRBV27
abundance: .
CDR3nt: TGTGCCAGCAGCGCAAGAGAGGGAGGGGAGCAGTACTTC
CDR3aa: CASSAREGGEQYF

d_gene: .
j_gene: TRBJ1-6
v_gene: TRBV15
abundance: .
CDR3nt: TGTGCCACCGAGGGGGAGGGGAATTCACCCCTCCACTTT
CDR3aa: CATEGEGNSPLHF

d_gene: .
j_gene: TRBJ2-2
v_gene: TRBV2
abundance: .
CDR3nt: TGTGCCAGCAAGGGCAGGGAGGTTACCGGGGAGCTGTTTTTT
CDR3aa: CASKGREVTGELFF

d_gene: .
j_gene: TRBJ2-7
v_gene: TRBV3-1/TRBV3-2
abundance: .
CDR3nt: TGTGCCAGCAGCCAGAGAGGAGCCTACGAGCAGTACTTC
CDR3aa: CASSQRGAYEQYF

d_gene: .
j_gene: TRBJ2-5
v_gene: TRBV7-9
abundance: .
CDR3nt: TGTGCCAGCAGCTTCGGGGAGACCCAGTACTTC
CDR3aa: CASSFGETQYF

d_gene: .
j_gene: TRBJ2-7
v_gene: TRBV9
abundance: .
CDR3nt: TGTGCCAGCAGCGCCCAACAGGGCCCCTACGAGCAGTACTTC
CDR3aa: CASSAQQGPYEQYF

d_gene: .
j_gene: TRBJ1-2
v_gene: TRBV25-1
abundance: .
CDR3nt: TGTGCCAGCAGTGACCCGCGAGGCTACACCTTC
CDR3aa: CASSDPRGYTF

d_gene: TRBD1
j_gene: TRBJ2-2
v_gene: TRBV5-1
abundance: once
CDR3nt: TGCGCCAGCAGCTTTGGGGACAGGGGGCCCGGGGAGCTGTTTTTT
CDR3aa: CASSFGDRGPGELFF

d_gene: TRBD1
j_gene: TRBJ2-7
v_gene: TRBV30
abundance: .
CDR3nt: TGTGCCTGGAGTTCCGACAGGGTCATTTCCTACGAGCAGTACTTC
CDR3aa: CAWSSDRVISYEQYF

d_gene: TRBD2
j_gene: TRBJ2-7
v_gene: TRBV7-3
abundance: .
CDR3nt: TGTGCCAGCAGCTTGGCTAGCGGGGGGGCGTACGAGCAGTACTTC
CDR3aa: CASSLASGGAYEQYF

d_gene: TRBD2
j_gene: TRBJ2-2
v_gene: TRBV5-1
abundance: .
CDR3nt: TGCGCCAGCAGCTTCTCCGGGACTAGCGGGGGCACCGGGGAGCTGTTTTTT
CDR3aa: CASSFSGTSGGTGELFF

d_gene: .
j_gene: TRBJ1-5
v_gene: TRBV5-4
abundance: .
CDR3nt: TGTGCCAGCAGCTTTGGGAGTAATCAGCCCCAGCATTTT
CDR3aa: CASSFGSNQPQHF

d_gene: .
j_gene: TRBJ1-6
v_gene: TRBV27
abundance: .
CDR3nt: TGTGCCAGCACCGGCGGTCGAGGGGGGGAAAGAAGTTCACCCCTCCACTTT
CDR3aa: CASTGGRGGERSSPLHF

d_gene: .
j_gene: TRBJ1-1
v_gene: TRBV25-1
abundance: once
CDR3nt: TGTGCCAGCAGTGAACTACAGAGTACAACTTTCTTT
CDR3aa: CASSELQSTTFF

d_gene: TRBD1
j_gene: TRBJ2-3
v_gene: TRBV5-1
abundance: .
CDR3nt: TGCGCCAGCCATCTGGGACAGCTCACAGATACGCAGTATTTT
CDR3aa: CASHLGQLTDTQYF

d_gene: .
j_gene: TRBJ2-2
v_gene: TRBV3-1/TRBV3-2
abundance: .
CDR3nt: TGTGCCAGCAGCCCAGGAGGGCGCACCGGGGAGCTGTTTTTT
CDR3aa: CASSPGGRTGELFF

d_gene: TRBD1
j_gene: TRBJ1-4
v_gene: TRBV15
abundance: few
CDR3nt: TGTGCCACCAGCAGAGAAGGACAGGGAGGTGAAAAACTGTTTTTT
CDR3aa: CATSREGQGGEKLFF

d_gene: .
j_gene: TRBJ2-6
v_gene: TRBV5-5
abundance: .
CDR3nt: TGTGCCAGCAGCTTCGGTGTCTCTGGGGCCAACGTCCTGACTTTC
CDR3aa: CASSFGVSGANVLTF